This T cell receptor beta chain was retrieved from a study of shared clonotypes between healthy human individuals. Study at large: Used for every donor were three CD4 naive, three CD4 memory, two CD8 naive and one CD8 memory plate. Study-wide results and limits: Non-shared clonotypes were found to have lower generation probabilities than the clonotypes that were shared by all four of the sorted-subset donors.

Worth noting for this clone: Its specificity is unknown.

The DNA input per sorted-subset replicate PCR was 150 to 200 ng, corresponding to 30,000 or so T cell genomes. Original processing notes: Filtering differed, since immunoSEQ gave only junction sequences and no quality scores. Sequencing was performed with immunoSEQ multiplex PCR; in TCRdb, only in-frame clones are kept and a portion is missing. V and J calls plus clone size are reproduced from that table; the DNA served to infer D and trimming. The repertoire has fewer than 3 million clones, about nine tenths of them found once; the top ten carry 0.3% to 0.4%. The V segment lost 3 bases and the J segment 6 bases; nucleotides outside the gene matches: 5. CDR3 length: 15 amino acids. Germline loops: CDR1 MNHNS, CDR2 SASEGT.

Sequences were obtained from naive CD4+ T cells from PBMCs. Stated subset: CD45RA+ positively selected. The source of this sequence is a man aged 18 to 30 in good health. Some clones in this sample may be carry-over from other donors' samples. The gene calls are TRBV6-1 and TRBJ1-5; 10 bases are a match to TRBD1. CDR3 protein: CASSEDRGGSQPQHF. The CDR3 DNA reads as TGTGCCAGCAGTGAGGACAGGGGGGGGAGTCAGCCCCAGCATTTT.